Below, 32 T cell receptor beta chains from the same sample are listed, as sequenced in a study of early stage breast cancer tumors. The table came from immunoSEQ multiplex PCR; TCRdb's copy has only in-frame clones and leaves some out. The data hold more than 65,000 clones, with about 85% observed a single time. Specimen: blood. The receptors were sampled from a person aged 40-50 years with breast cancer.

This rearrangement joins TRBV28 to TRBJ2-5; tentatively, D is TRBD1 (6 bases). The V and J ends lost 4 bases and 6 bases respectively, with 15 bases between them. Germline CDR1 is MDHEN and CDR2 is SYDVKM. The CDR3 is 14 residues long. As DNA, the CDR3 is TGTGCCAGCAGTTCGACCCCAGGGGTGAAGACCCAGTACTTC. It translates to CASSSTPGVKTQYF.

The genes are TRBV28 and TRBJ1-1, with a weak D call TRBD1 (6 bases). The CDR3 has 15 amino acids. Trimming cost V 2 bases and J 0 bases, with 10 bases left between them. CDR1 MDHEN and CDR2 SYDVKM come from the germline V gene. The CDR3 protein is CASSLVTGMNTEAFF. For the CDR3, the DNA is TGTGCCAGCAGTTTAGTTACAGGGATGAACACTGAAGCTTTCTTT.

The chain recombines TRBV14 with TRBJ2-2; D is perhaps TRBD1 or TRBD2 (5 bases each). CDR1 SGHDN and CDR2 FVKESK come from the germline V gene. V was cut by 4 bases and J by 4 bases, with 13 bases left in between. The CDR3 sequence is 15 residues long. In DNA form, the CDR3 reads TGTGCCAGCAGCCGGGACCCGTACGCCACCGGGGAGCTGTTTTTT. It codes for CASSRDPYATGELFF.

The chain joins TRBV27 to TRBJ2-5; D possibly matches TRBD1 or TRBD2 (5 bases each). This CDR3 is 15 amino acids long. Germline assignment: CDR1 MNHEY and CDR2 SMNVEV (reference sequence). Trimming stripped 3 bases from V and 5 bases from J, with 16 bases between. This CDR3 is CASSLRRGVLETQYF. The CDR3 DNA reads TGTGCCAGCAGTTTGCGCCGAGGGGTTCTGGAGACCCAGTACTTC.

The gene calls are TRBV10-1 and TRBJ2-1; possibly TRBD1 for D (6 bases). V was pared by 3 bases and J by 2 bases, with 14 bases between. The length of the CDR3 is 16 residues. Germline loops: CDR1 WNHNN, CDR2 SYGVQD (reference sequence). The CDR3 loop reads CASSDYDRRPYNEQFF. In DNA, the CDR3 is TGCGCCAGCAGTGATTACGACAGGAGACCCTACAATGAGCAGTTCTTC.

The chain carries TRBV6-1 and TRBJ2-7; tentative D call: TRBD1 (6 bases). The CDR3 has 15 residues. V shed 6 bases and J shed 0 bases, with 15 bases lying between them. Germline CDR1 is MNHNS and CDR2 is SASEGT. The CDR3: CASRRSGQSSYEQYF. The CDR3 DNA reads TGTGCCAGCAGACGGAGTGGACAGTCCTCCTACGAGCAGTACTTC.

The chain links TRBV19 to TRBJ1-1; 10 nucleotides match TRBD1. The V gene's germline CDR1 is LNHDA and CDR2 SQIVND (reference sequence). V lost 6 bases to trimming and J lost 6 bases; unmatched junction nucleotides: 13. This CDR3 is 16 amino acids long. CDR3 DNA sequence: TGTGCCAGTAGAGCCCGGGACAGGGGAATCTTCTCTGAAGCTTTCTTT. Translating gives CASRARDRGIFSEAFF. The whole variable domain, filled in from reference TRBV19 and TRBJ1-1, reads DGGITQSPKYLFRKEGQNVTLSCEQNLNHDAMYWYRQDPGQGLRLIYYSQIVNDFQKGDIAEGYSVSREKKESFPLTVTSAQKNPTAFYLCASRARDRGIFSEAFFGQGTRLTVV.

The rearrangement uses TRBV19 and TRBJ2-1; 8 bases line up with TRBD2. The CDR3 totals 15 residues. Losses at the gene ends were 3 bases for V and 4 bases for J; bases not matched to a gene: 5. Germline V gene sequence: CDR1 LNHDA, CDR2 SQIVND (reference sequence). Written as DNA, the CDR3 is TGTGCCAGTAGTATCTGGCCTAGCGGGTACAATGAGCAGTTCTTC. Its translation: CASSIWPSGYNEQFF.

The genes are TRBV11-3 and TRBJ2-1, with 9 bases fitting TRBD2. From germline, CDR1 is SGHNT and CDR2 YENEEA. The CDR3 sequence is 18 residues long. V lost 1 base and J lost 2; bases outside the gene matches: 9. The CDR3 nucleotides are TGTGCCAGCAGCTTAGGGTCCCTAGCGGGAATCCCCTACAATGAGCAGTTCTTC. This encodes CASSLGSLAGIPYNEQFF.

This sequence joins TRBV2 and TRBJ2-7; D remains unclear. The V and J ends lost 2 bases and 3 bases respectively, with 14 bases between them. This CDR3 comprises 15 residues. Looked up from germline, CDR1 is SNHLY and CDR2 is FYNNEI. The CDR3 DNA is TGTGCCAGCAGTGAATCCCCTGGCCCGCTCTACGAGCAGTACTTC. This codes for CASSESPGPLYEQYF.

V and J are TRBV30 and TRBJ2-5; 9 bases match TRBD1. There are 15 residues in the CDR3. V shed 1 base, J shed 5 bases, and the junction held 8 bases outside the gene matches. The germline CDR1 and CDR2 sequences are GTSNPN and SVGIG (reference sequence). The CDR3 DNA reads TGTGCCTGGAGTGGACCAGGGACAGGGCGGGAGACCCAGTACTTC. It yields the protein CAWSGPGTGRETQYF.

J is TRBJ1-4 and V is TRBV11-2; D ambiguous. The CDR3 extends over 15 amino acids. Trimming removed 1 base at V and 8 bases at J, with 14 bases between. CDR1 SGHAT and CDR2 FQNNGV come from the germline V gene. CDR3 sequence: CASSLAPGSGEKLFF. Here the CDR3 DNA reads TGTGCCAGCAGCTTAGCACCGGGGTCGGGCGAAAAACTGTTTTTT.

The chain joins TRBV30 to TRBJ2-4, with D perhaps matching TRBD1 or TRBD2 (6 bases each). The CDR3 has 13 residues. Germline CDR1 is GTSNPN and CDR2 is SVGIG (reference sequence). Trimming cost V 4 bases and J 8 bases, with 15 bases left between them. The CDR3 bases are TGTGCCTGGACGGGGGCATGGGGGGACATTCAGTACTTC. Its translation is CAWTGAWGDIQYF. The full variable domain, completed using reference TRBV30 and TRBJ2-4, is SQTIHQWPATLVQPVGSPLSLECTVEGTSNPNLYWYRQAAGRGLQLLFYSVGIGQISSEVPQNLSASRPQDRQFILSSKKLLLSDSGFYLCAWTGAWGDIQYFGAGTRLSVL.

This clone was found a few times. The genes are TRBV5-1 and TRBJ2-5, with D hard to call. Trimming stripped 1 base from V and 1 base from J, with 5 bases between. The CDR3 runs 13 residues. CDR1 SGHRS and CDR2 YFSETQ come from the germline V gene. The chain's CDR3 is CASSLTVQETQYF. CDR3 nucleotides: TGCGCCAGCAGCTTGACCGTCCAAGAGACCCAGTACTTC.

The chain employs TRBV28 and TRBJ2-7, with D perhaps given as TRBD1 or TRBD2 (5 bases each). Germline assignment: CDR1 MDHEN and CDR2 SYDVKM. Trimming took off 6 bases at V and 2 bases at J, with 14 bases between the two ends. The CDR3 is made up of 14 amino acids. Here the CDR3 reads CASSSPRGPYEQYF. Written as DNA, the CDR3 is TGTGCCAGCAGCTCACCCCGGGGCCCCTACGAGCAGTACTTC. Combining the CDR3 with reference TRBV28 and TRBJ2-7 gives the whole variable domain DVKVTQSSRYLVKRTGEKVFLECVQDMDHENMFWYRQDPGLGLRLIYFSYDVKMKEKGDIPEGYSVSREKKERFSLILESASTNQTSMYLCASSSPRGPYEQYFGPGTRLTVT.

The chain carries TRBV28 and TRBJ2-7; the D call may be TRBD1 or TRBD2 (5 bases each). CDR3 size: 14 residues. V was shortened by 4 bases and J by 1 base, with 11 bases between the two germline ends. CDR1 is MDHEN and CDR2 is SYDVKM in the germline V gene. CDR3 region: CASSSQGESYEQYF. The CDR3 nucleotides read TGTGCCAGCAGTTCTCAGGGAGAATCCTACGAGCAGTACTTC.

The J gene is TRBJ1-1, the V gene TRBV19; 7 nucleotides align to TRBD1. CDR1 is LNHDA, CDR2 SQIVND, per germline (reference sequence). V lost 6 bases to trimming and J lost 4 bases; unmatched junction nucleotides: 2. The CDR3 runs 12 residues. The CDR3 DNA reads as TGTGCCAGTAGGCAGGGGGTCACTGAAGCTTTCTTT. Protein product: CASRQGVTEAFF.

V gene TRBV30 combines with J gene TRBJ1-1; 7 nucleotides agree with TRBD1. The CDR3 contains 13 residues. Germline assignment: CDR1 GTSNPN and CDR2 SVGIG (reference sequence). The CDR3 sequence is CAAKGQMNTEAFF. The CDR3, as DNA: TGTGCAGCAAAGGGACAGATGAACACTGAAGCTTTCTTT.

This clone has only one observation. The chain links TRBV9 to TRBJ2-1; 7 bases agree with TRBD2. Trimming at V came to 4 bases and at J to 6 bases, leaving 10 bases not matched to a gene. Germline V gives CDR1 SGDLS, CDR2 YYNGEE. The CDR3 has 15 residues. Written as DNA, the CDR3 is TGTGCCAGCAGCCAAAGCGGGACCGCTCCCAATGAGCAGTTCTTC. This translates into CASSQSGTAPNEQFF.

The chain links TRBV6-1 to TRBJ1-5; D uncertain. V dropped 5 bases and J dropped 10 bases, with 12 bases sitting between them. CDR3 length equals 12 residues. The germline CDR1 and CDR2 sequences are MNHNS and SASEGT. The CDR3: CASSPTIFPQHF. CDR3 nucleotide sequence: TGTGCCAGCAGTCCCACGATCTTTCCCCAGCATTTT.

The chain recombines TRBV13 with TRBJ1-1; no firm D call. The ends were cut back, 0 bases at V and 3 bases at J, with 8 bases in the middle. The CDR3 is 14 amino acids. Germline V lookup: CDR1 PRHDT, CDR2 FYEKMQ (reference sequence). CDR3 sequence: CASSLGAVDTEAFF. The DNA for the CDR3 is TGTGCCAGCAGCTTAGGCGCAGTGGACACTGAAGCTTTCTTT.

CDR3 nucleotides: TGTGCCAGCAGCTCCGGGACATCTGCAACTAATGAAAAACTGTTTTTT. It yields the protein CASSSGTSATNEKLFF. J is TRBJ1-4 and V is TRBV7-2; a weak D match, TRBD1 (6 bases). The germline CDR1 and CDR2 sequences are SGHTA and FQGNSA. This CDR3 spans 16 amino acids. Trimming took off 4 bases at V and 0 bases at J, with 12 bases between the two ends.

This chain uses TRBV28 with TRBJ2-3, with 7 positions matching TRBD2. Germline assignment: CDR1 MDHEN and CDR2 SYDVKM. This CDR3 is built from 14 residues. After removal of 0 bases from V and 4 bases from J, the junction contained 1 base not matched to a gene. For the CDR3, the DNA is TGTGCCAGCAGTTTATGGACTAGCCCAGATACGCAGTATTTT. It is translated as CASSLWTSPDTQYF.

The gene calls are TRBV7-3 and TRBJ2-2, with D maybe TRBD1 (5 bases). The CDR3 consists of 15 residues. The V and J ends lost 3 bases and 6 bases respectively, with 14 bases between them. Germline loops: CDR1 SGHTA, CDR2 FQGTGA. The CDR3 region has the DNA TGTGCCAGCAGCTTCCTAGGGGCAGGGCCCGGGGAGCTGTTTTTT. Encoded protein: CASSFLGAGPGELFF.

The chain employs TRBV9 and TRBJ2-3, with TRBD2 matching over 10 bases. CDR3 length: 16 residues. Germline V gives CDR1 SGDLS, CDR2 YYNGEE. V lost 0 bases to trimming and J lost 2 bases; unmatched junction nucleotides: 3. The CDR3, as DNA: TGTGCCAGCAGCGTAGCTCTAGCGGGAGACACAGATACGCAGTATTTT. It codes for CASSVALAGDTDTQYF.

This clone was recorded only once. This chain connects TRBV10-3 to TRBJ2-5; D possibly uses TRBD1 or TRBD2 (7 bases each). Trimming shortened V by 7 bases and J by 3 bases, and 12 bases separated the two germline ends. The CDR3 has 13 residues. Germline V gene data show CDR1 as ENHRY and CDR2 as SYGVKD. In DNA form, the CDR3 reads TGTGCCATCATGCAGGGGGGGGAAGAGACCCAGTACTTC. Amino acid sequence: CAIMQGGEETQYF.

The gene calls are TRBV28 and TRBJ1-5; the match to TRBD1 covers 10 bases. The CDR3 is 19 residues long. Per the germline V gene, CDR1 is MDHEN and CDR2 is SYDVKM. V shed 5 bases, J shed 7 bases, and the junction held 20 bases outside the gene matches. In DNA, the CDR3 is TGTGCCAGCAGTCAGGGTATGTTAAACAGGACAGGGGGTAAACAGCCCCAGCATTTT. This codes for CASSQGMLNRTGGKQPQHF.

The chain employs TRBV10-2 and TRBJ2-6, with a tentative D call TRBD1 (5 bases). CDR3 length equals 17 residues. V was shortened by 2 bases and J by 1 base, with 12 bases between the two germline ends. Germline assignment: CDR1 WSHSY and CDR2 SAAADI. CDR3 DNA sequence: TGCGCCAGCAGTGAGGTGGGGCTTATATCTGGGGCCAACGTCCTGACTTTC. This sequence encodes CASSEVGLISGANVLTF.

The chain employs TRBV2 and TRBJ1-5, with D possibly matching TRBD1 (6 bases). Germline values: CDR1 SNHLY, CDR2 FYNNEI. V lost 6 bases and J lost 1, with 13 bases in between. CDR3 length: 15 residues. The CDR3 DNA reads as TGTGCCAGCAGCCGCATGGGGGCCAGCAATCAGCCCCAGCATTTT. It codes for CASSRMGASNQPQHF. The full variable domain, rest sourced from reference TRBV2 and TRBJ1-5, is EPEVTQTPSHQVTQMGQEVILRCVPISNHLYFYWYRQILGQKVEFLVSFYNNEISEKSEIFDDQFSVERPDGSNFTLKIRSTKLEDSAMYFCASSRMGASNQPQHFGDGTRLSIL.

The V and J genes are TRBV19 and TRBJ1-1, with D maybe TRBD1 (5 bases). Germline V gene data show CDR1 as LNHDA and CDR2 as SQIVND (reference sequence). This CDR3 region has 14 residues. Trimming pared 0 bases from V and 0 bases from J, leaving 5 bases between. CDR3 DNA: TGTGCCAGTAGTATAGACAGGGTGAACACTGAAGCTTTCTTT. Amino acids: CASSIDRVNTEAFF.

The chain links TRBV5-5 to TRBJ1-5; no clear D. The germline V gene has CDR1 SGHKS and CDR2 YYEKEE (reference sequence). V gave up 1 base and J gave up 0 bases, with 11 bases separating them. The CDR3 is 16 amino acids. The CDR3 DNA is TGTGCCAGCAGCTTGACACCAGCTTATAGCAATCAGCCCCAGCATTTT. It translates to CASSLTPAYSNQPQHF.

The rearrangement links TRBV5-5 to TRBJ2-2; 7 bases align to TRBD1. The CDR3 runs to 16 residues. The germline CDR1 and CDR2 sequences are SGHKS and YYEKEE (reference sequence). V gave up 4 bases and J gave up 4 bases; unmatched junction bases: 10. As DNA, the CDR3 is TGTGCCAGCAGCCTCCGGGACAGATACTCCACCGGGGAGCTGTTTTTT. As protein: CASSLRDRYSTGELFF.